Described below is a single TCR beta chain sequence and its context. Sequenced by immunoSEQ multiplex PCR; TCRdb stores in-frame clones only, minus some. The table includes 120,000 or so clones, about nine tenths detected once. The sample originates from a study of T cell responses to AZD1222 COVID-19 vaccine. The origin of this receptor is an adult in good health. This material consisted of peripheral blood, taken on day 0 of AZD1222 vaccination.

The CDR3 loop reads CASSSNQGWDEQYF. The CDR3 nucleotides are TGTGCCAGCAGTTCGAATCAGGGGTGGGACGAGCAGTACTTC. The J gene is TRBJ2-7, the V gene TRBV27, with D tentatively TRBD1 (6 bases). CDR1 and CDR2 from the germline V gene are MNHEY and SMNVEV (reference sequence). The CDR3 has 14 amino acids. Trimming removed 4 bases from V and 5 bases from J, with 15 bases in between.